This T cell receptor (beta chain) was identified during a study of blood T cell repertoires in COVID-19. Looking at the study overall: Acute and convalescent COVID-19 samples came from the United States, Italy and Spain. T cells, B-cell-depleted T cells, or PBMCs provided the cDNA or gDNA that served as material.

From germline, CDR1 is SQVTM and CDR2 ANQGSEA. This CDR3 comprises 13 residues. Trimming stripped 7 bases from V and 7 bases from J, with 20 bases between. Original methodology: Estimation of nucleated cell counts was performed using reference gene primer amplification. Produced via immunoSEQ multiplex PCR; TCRdb's table is partial and in-frame only. V and J calls and clone size are those listed in that table; D and trimming were worked out from the DNA. Altogether tens of thousands of clones are present, 88% being singletons, with the ten largest covering less than 5%. Sequenced sample: peripheral blood. The chain employs TRBV29-1 and TRBJ2-7; D may be TRBD2 (6 bases). The clonotype originates from a man aged 55-75 years with acute or convalescent COVID-19. CDR3 sequence: CSALGPGANEQYF. As DNA, the CDR3 is TGCAGCGCCCTGGGGCCGGGAGCAAATGAGCAGTACTTC.